Here is one T cell receptor beta chain with its context. Its antigen remains unidentified. The sample comes from a study of T cell responses to AZD1222 COVID-19 vaccine. Study observations and caveats: Dominant CD4 TCR responses targeted spike regions 160-218 and 743-854. Spike-specific TCR repertoires showed rising breadth and depth after two AZD1222 doses.

Germline V gene data show CDR1 as LNHNV and CDR2 as YYDKDF (reference sequence). V was pared by 1 base and J by 1 base, with 7 bases between. The CDR3 is made up of 14 amino acids. Sequenced by immunoSEQ multiplex PCR; TCRdb stores in-frame clones only, minus some. The sample includes about 120,000 clones, 70% to 90% of them seen just once. The receptor was isolated from an adult in good health. This chain connects TRBV15 to TRBJ1-1, with a possible D match to TRBD1 (5 bases). The specimen was peripheral blood, collected on day 0 of AZD1222 vaccination. CDR3 coding DNA: TGTGCCACCAGCAGAGTTGGGGGGAACACTGAAGCTTTCTTT. Translated: CATSRVGGNTEAFF.